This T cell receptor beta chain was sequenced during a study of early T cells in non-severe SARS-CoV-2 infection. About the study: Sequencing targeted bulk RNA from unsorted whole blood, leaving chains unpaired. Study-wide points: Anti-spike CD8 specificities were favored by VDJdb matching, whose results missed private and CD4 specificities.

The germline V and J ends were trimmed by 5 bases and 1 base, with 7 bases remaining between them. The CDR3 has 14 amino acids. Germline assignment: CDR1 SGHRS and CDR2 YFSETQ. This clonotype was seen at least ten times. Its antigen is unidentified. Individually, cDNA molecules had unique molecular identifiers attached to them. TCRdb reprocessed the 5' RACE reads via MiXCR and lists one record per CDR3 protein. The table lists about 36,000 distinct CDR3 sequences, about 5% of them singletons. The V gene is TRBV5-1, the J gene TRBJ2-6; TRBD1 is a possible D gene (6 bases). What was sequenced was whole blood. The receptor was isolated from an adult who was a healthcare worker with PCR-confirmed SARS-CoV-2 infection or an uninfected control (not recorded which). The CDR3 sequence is CASSQGSGANVLTF. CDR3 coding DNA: TGCGCCAGCAGTCAGGGGTCTGGGGCCAACGTCCTGACTTTC. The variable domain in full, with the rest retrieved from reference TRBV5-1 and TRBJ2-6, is KAGVTQTPRYLIKTRGQQVTLSCSPISGHRSVSWYQQTPGQGLQFLFEYFSETQRNKGNFPGRFSGRQFSNSRSEMNVSTLELGDSALYLCASSQGSGANVLTFGAGSRLTVL.